The T cell receptor (beta chain) under discussion was sequenced for a study of CD8 T cells in ankylosing spondylitis. The study's findings and limits: Reportedly, significant enrichment of disease-linked clones occurred in matched ankylosing spondylitis synovial fluid.

The table lists this clonotype with a few counts. As yet, its antigen is unknown. Each TCR beta library was made by quantitative 5'-RACE that incorporated molecular barcodes. Each CDR3 protein is one row after TCRdb ran MiXCR on the 5' RACE reads. The table has roughly 100,000 distinct CDR3 sequences, less than 25% seen once. Germline values: CDR1 SGHTA, CDR2 FQGNSA. V was cut by 4 bases and J by 1 base, with 10 bases left in between. This CDR3 comprises 14 residues. The source material was synovial fluid, either unsorted or a sorted T cell fraction (not recorded which). The TCR comes from a male donor with ankylosing spondylitis. This rearrangement joins TRBV7-2 to TRBJ1-1, with no clear D. CDR3 nucleotide sequence: TGTGCCAGCAGCTCTAGCAGGTCGAACACTGAAGCTTTCTTT. This codes for CASSSSRSNTEAFF.